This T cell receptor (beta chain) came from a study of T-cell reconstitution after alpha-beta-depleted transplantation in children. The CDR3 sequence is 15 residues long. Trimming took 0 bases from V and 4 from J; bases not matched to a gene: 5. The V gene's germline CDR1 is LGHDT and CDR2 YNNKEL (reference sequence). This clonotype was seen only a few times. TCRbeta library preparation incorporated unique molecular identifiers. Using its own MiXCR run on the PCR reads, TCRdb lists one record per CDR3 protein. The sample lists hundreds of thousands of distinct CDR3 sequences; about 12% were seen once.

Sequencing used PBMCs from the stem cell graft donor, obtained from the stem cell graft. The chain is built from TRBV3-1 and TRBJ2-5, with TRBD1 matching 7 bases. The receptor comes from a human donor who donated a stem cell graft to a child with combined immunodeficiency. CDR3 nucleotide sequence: TGTGCCAGCAGCCAAGATGGGCCAGGGGGAGAGACCCAGTACTTC. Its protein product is CASSQDGPGGETQYF.